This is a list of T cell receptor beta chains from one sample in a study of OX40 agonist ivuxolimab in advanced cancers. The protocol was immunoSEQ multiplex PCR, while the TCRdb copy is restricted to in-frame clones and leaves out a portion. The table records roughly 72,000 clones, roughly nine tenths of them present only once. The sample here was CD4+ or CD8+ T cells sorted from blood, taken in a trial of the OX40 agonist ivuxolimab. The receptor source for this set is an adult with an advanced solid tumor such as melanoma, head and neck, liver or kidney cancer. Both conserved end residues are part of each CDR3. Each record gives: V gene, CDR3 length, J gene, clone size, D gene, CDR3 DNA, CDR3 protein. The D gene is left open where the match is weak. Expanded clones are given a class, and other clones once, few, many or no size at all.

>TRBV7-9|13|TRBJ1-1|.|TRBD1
TGTGCCAGCAGCTTAGTGGAGGGGGCATCGGCTTTCTTT
CASSLVEGASAFF
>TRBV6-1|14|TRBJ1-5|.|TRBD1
TGTGCCAGCAGTTGGGACAGGGCGGCTCAGCCCCAGCATTTT
CASSWDRAAQPQHF
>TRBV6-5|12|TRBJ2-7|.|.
TGTGCCAGCAGTGGGCCACAACGGGAGCAGTACTTC
CASSGPQREQYF
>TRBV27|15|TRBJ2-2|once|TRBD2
TGTGCCAGCAGTTTGGCGGGAGGGATGGCCGGGGAGCTGTTTTTT
CASSLAGGMAGELFF
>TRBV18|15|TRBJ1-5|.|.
TGTGCCAGCTCATCGGCGACAGGCTTAAATCAGCCCCAGCATTTT
CASSSATGLNQPQHF
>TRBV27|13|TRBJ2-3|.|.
TGTGCCAGCAGTCGGCCCTTTGGAGATACGCAGTATTTT
CASSRPFGDTQYF
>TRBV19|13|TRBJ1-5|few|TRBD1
TGTGCCAGTAGTGACAGGGGGGGACAGCCCCAGCATTTT
CASSDRGGQPQHF
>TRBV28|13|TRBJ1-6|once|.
TGTGCCAGTCGGGACACCAATAATTCACCCCTCCACTTT
CASRDTNNSPLHF
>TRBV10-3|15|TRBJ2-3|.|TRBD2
TGTGCCATCAGAGCTAGCGGGAGCGACACAGATACGCAGTATTTT
CAIRASGSDTDTQYF
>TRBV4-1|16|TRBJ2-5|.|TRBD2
TGCGCCAGCAGCCAAGAGCGGGCGGGGGGGCAAGAGACCCAGTACTTC
CASSQERAGGQETQYF
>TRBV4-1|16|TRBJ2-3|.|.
TGCGCCAGCAGCCAAGATAGGTACGCCAGCACAGATACGCAGTATTTT
CASSQDRYASTDTQYF
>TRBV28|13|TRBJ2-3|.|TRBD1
TGTGCCAGCAGTTTAAGGGGGCCGGATACGCAGTATTTT
CASSLRGPDTQYF
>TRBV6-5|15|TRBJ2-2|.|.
TGTGCCAGCAGTTACCAACCGCAGGCTTTCGGGGAGCTGTTTTTT
CASSYQPQAFGELFF
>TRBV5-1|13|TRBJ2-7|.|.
TGCGCCAGCAGCGTGGACGTCCCCTACGAGCAGTACTTC
CASSVDVPYEQYF
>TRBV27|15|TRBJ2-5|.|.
TGTGCCAGCAGTTATTCGGGAGAGGGCGAAGAGACCCAGTACTTC
CASSYSGEGEETQYF
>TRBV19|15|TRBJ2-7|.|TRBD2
TGTGCCAGTAGTATGACTAGCGGGAGTTCCTACGAGCAGTACTTC
CASSMTSGSSYEQYF
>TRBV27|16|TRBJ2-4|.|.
TGTGCCAGCAGAGAAGGAGGGAGCCCAGCCAAAAACATTCAGTACTTC
CASREGGSPAKNIQYF
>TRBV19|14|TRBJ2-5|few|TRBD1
TGTGCCAGTAGGAGAGGGACAGGGTGGGAGACCCAGTACTTC
CASRRGTGWETQYF